This T cell receptor beta chain was captured by sequencing in a study of spatial heterogeneity in lung cancer. Whole-study context: Samples were obtained from about 72 donors, all untreated early-stage non-small cell lung cancer patients. Median follow-up for sequenced PBMC samples was roughly 22 months after resection, when such samples existed. Study findings and constraints: TCRs found ubiquitously expanded in tumor appeared in blood more at resection than at follow-up.

TCRdb called the 5' RACE reads again in MiXCR, with one record for every CDR3 protein. The sample yields about 94,000 distinct CDR3 sequences, approximately 19% seen once. Time point defined: blood at routine non-recurrence follow-up after resection. Sequencing of whole RNA from tumor, nontumor lung or frozen PBMC involved no sorting. This clonotype was observed many times. Its specificity is not known. The clonotype was recovered from a male donor with early-stage non-small cell lung cancer. The source was PBMCs, collected at follow-up.

CDR3 in DNA: TGTGCCAGCAGTGGGAACAGGGTAACTGGGGCCAACGTCCTGACTTTC. It encodes CASSGNRVTGANVLTF. V and J are TRBV6-5 and TRBJ2-6; D might be TRBD1 (6 bases). This CDR3 spans 16 amino acids. Between the trimmed V and J ends, which lost 5 bases and 2 bases, there was a span of 13 bases. Germline V gene sequence: CDR1 MNHEY, CDR2 SVGAGI.